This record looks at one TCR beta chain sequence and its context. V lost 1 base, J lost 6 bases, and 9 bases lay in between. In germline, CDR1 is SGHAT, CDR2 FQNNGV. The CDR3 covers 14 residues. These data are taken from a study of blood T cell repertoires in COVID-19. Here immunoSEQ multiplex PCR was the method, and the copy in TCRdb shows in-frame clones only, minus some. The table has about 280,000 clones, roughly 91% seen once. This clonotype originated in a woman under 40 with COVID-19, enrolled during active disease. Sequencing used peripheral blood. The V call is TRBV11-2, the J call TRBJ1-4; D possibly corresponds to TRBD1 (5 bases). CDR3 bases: TGTGCCAGCAGCTTAGCGTCAGGGTATGAAAAACTGTTTTTT. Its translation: CASSLASGYEKLFF.